This T cell receptor beta chain is drawn from a study of cytomegalovirus exposure and HLA in healthy donors. Study in general: Earlier results showed roughly 120 million unique TCR beta sequences derived from some 190 million T cells. Study-level points and caveats: In most subjects, TCR beta sequences reportedly gave accurate predictions of HLA-A and HLA-B alleles.

Germline CDR1 KGHSH, CDR2 LQKENI. The CDR3 sequence is 16 residues long. The V gene end was trimmed by 5 bases and the J gene end by 3 bases; junction bases not matched to a gene: 11. PCR involved 60 Vbeta and 13 Jbeta primers. The method was immunoSEQ multiplex PCR; TCRdb's version includes in-frame clones alone and lacks a portion of them. The sample gives 200,000 or so clones, roughly 90% of which show up once; 0.2% to 0.3% is in the top ten. Concerning this clone itself: Its antigen remains unidentified.

Material for sequencing was PBMCs. This rearrangement joins TRBV18 to TRBJ2-7; 9 nucleotides line up with TRBD1. The source is a girl under three years old in good health and CMV-seronegative. This CDR3 reads CASSATHGTGNYEQYF. Here the CDR3 DNA reads TGTGCCAGCTCAGCCACTCACGGGACAGGGAACTACGAGCAGTACTTC. Using reference TRBV18 and TRBJ2-7 for the parts outside the CDR3, the full variable domain is NAGVMQNPRHLVRRRGQEARLRCSPMKGHSHVYWYRQLPEEGLKFMVYLQKENIIDESGMPKERFSAEFPKEGPSILRIQQVVRGDSAAYFCASSATHGTGNYEQYFGPGTRLTVT.